This record concerns one T cell receptor beta chain sequence. No antigen is known for it. This specimen comes from a study of cytomegalovirus exposure and HLA in healthy donors. Overall study findings and caveats: A later analysis linked a missense DCLRE1C variant to TCR beta V- and J-gene trimming. A later analysis showed HLA-associated TCR beta chains outstripping equally common others in clonal expansion.

Germline V gives CDR1 GTSNPN, CDR2 SVGIG (reference sequence). CDR3 size: 15 residues. V shed 2 bases, J shed 7 bases, and the junction held 9 bases outside the gene matches. This PCR relied on a set of 60 Vbeta primers and 13 Jbeta primers. The repertoire was sequenced with immunoSEQ multiplex PCR; TCRdb's copy has only in-frame clones and lacks some. The sample shows 150,000 to 200,000 clones, approximately 84% of them seen only once. The chain is built from TRBV30 and TRBJ2-2, with 8 bases matching TRBD2. Sequenced sample: PBMCs. This receptor was identified in a man aged 45 to 65 in good health and CMV-seronegative. This CDR3 is CAWSLSGARGGELFF. CDR3 bases: TGTGCCTGGAGTCTTAGCGGGGCCCGGGGCGGGGAGCTGTTTTTT.